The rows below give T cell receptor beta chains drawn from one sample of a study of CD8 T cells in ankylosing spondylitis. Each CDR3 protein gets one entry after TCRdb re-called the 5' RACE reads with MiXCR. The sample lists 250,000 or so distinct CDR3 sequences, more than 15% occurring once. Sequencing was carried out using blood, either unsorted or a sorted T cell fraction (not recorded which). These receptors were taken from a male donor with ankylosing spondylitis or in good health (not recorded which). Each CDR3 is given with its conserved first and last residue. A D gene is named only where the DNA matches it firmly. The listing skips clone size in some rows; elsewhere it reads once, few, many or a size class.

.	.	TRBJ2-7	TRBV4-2	TGTGCCAGCAGCCAAGAGGAGACTAGCTCCTACGAGCAGTACTTC	CASSQEETSSYEQYF
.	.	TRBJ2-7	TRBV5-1	TGCGCCAGCGGAACGGACTACTCCTACGAGCAGTACTTC	CASGTDYSYEQYF
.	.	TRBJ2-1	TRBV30	TGTGCCTGGAGGGGGGAAGACAAGTACAACAATGAGCAGTTCTTC	CAWRGEDKYNNEQFF
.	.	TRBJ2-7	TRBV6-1	TGTGCCAGCAGAGCCGGGTCAAGGGCCTACGAGCAGTACTTC	CASRAGSRAYEQYF
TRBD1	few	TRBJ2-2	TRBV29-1	TGCAGCGGGATTTTGGACAGGGAGAATATAGTGGGCGGGGAGCTGTTTTTT	CSGILDRENIVGGELFF
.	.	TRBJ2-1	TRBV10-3	TGTGCCATCAGTGAAGGGGCAGGCGTCAATGAGCAGTTCTTC	CAISEGAGVNEQFF
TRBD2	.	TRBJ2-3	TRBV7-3	TGTGCCAGCAGCTTAAACCTAGCGGGTGCAGATACGCAGTATTTT	CASSLNLAGADTQYF
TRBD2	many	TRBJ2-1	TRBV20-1	TGCAGTGCTTCGGAGGTAGCGGGAGTTAACGTCTACAATGAGCAGTTCTTC	CSASEVAGVNVYNEQFF
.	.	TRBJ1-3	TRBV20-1	TGCAGTGCAACCCGACAGCTCGGAAACACCATATATTTT	CSATRQLGNTIYF
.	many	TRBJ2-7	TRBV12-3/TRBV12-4	TGTGCCAGCAGTAATACAGGCGTTTCCTACGAGCAGTACTTC	CASSNTGVSYEQYF
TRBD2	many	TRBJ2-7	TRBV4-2	TGTGCCAGCAAAGAACAAGGGACTAGCGGGACCTACGAGCAGTACTTC	CASKEQGTSGTYEQYF
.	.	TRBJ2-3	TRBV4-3	TGCGCCAGCAGCCAAGAAAGGATCGGGATAGCTTCTAGCACAGATACGCAGTATTTT	CASSQERIGIASSTDTQYF
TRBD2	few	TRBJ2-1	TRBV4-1	TGCGCCAGCAGCCAAGCAACCGGGACTAGCGGGAGGCCGGGGAATGAGCAGTTCTTC	CASSQATGTSGRPGNEQFF
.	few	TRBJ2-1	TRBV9	TGTGCCAGCAGCGTAGAGGCCCCCAATGAGCAGTTCTTC	CASSVEAPNEQFF
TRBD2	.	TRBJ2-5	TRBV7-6	TGTGCCAGCAGCTCCCTAGACCCCGCGGGAGTCAAGACCCAGTACTTC	CASSSLDPAGVKTQYF
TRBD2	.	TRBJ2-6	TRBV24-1	TGTGCCACCAGTGATTACACTAGCGGGAGTTCTGGGGCCAACGTCCTGACTTTC	CATSDYTSGSSGANVLTF
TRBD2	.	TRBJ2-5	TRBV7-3	TGTGCCAGCAGCTTATCTGGTTGGCGGGAGGAGCCGTTCCAAGAGACCCAGTACTTC	CASSLSGWREEPFQETQYF
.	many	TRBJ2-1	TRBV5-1	TGCGCCAGCAGAGATTTCGCGGAGTACAATGAGCAGTTCTTC	CASRDFAEYNEQFF
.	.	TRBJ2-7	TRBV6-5	TGTGCCAGCAGTTACTCACGGGAGTCCTACGAGCAGTACTTC	CASSYSRESYEQYF
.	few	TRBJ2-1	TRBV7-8	TGTGCCAGCAGCTTAGTACAGCGACCCTACAATGAGCAGTTCTTC	CASSLVQRPYNEQFF
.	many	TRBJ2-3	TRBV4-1	TGCGCCAGCAGCCAAGAGGCAGATACGCAGTATTTT	CASSQEADTQYF
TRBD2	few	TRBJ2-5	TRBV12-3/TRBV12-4	TGTGCCAGCAGAAGGACTAGCGGGAGTTTCAGAGAGACCCAGTACTTC	CASRRTSGSFRETQYF
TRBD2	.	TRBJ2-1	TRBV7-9	TGTGCCAGCAGCCCAACGACTAGCGGGCCTTACAATGAGCAGTTCTTC	CASSPTTSGPYNEQFF
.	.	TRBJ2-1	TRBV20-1	TGCAGTGCTACGCGGGGCAATGAGCAGTTCTTC	CSATRGNEQFF
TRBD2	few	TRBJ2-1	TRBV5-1	TGCGCCAGCAGCTTGGTGCCTAGCGGGATATCCTACAATGAGCAGTTCTTC	CASSLVPSGISYNEQFF
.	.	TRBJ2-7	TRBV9	TGTGCCAGCAGCGTAGGGACTGACTCCTACGAGCAGTACTTC	CASSVGTDSYEQYF
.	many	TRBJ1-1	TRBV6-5	TGTGCCAGCAGTTCTGGGAGGAACACTGAAGCTTTCTTT	CASSSGRNTEAFF
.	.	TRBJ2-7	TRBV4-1	TGCGCCAGCAGCCAGGGACAGCTGGGGGGCTACGAGCAGTACTTC	CASSQGQLGGYEQYF
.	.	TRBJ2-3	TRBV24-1	TGTGCCACCAGTGTAGGGGGAGTTGGCACAGATACGCAGTATTTT	CATSVGGVGTDTQYF
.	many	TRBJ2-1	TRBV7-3	TGTGCCAGCAGCTCCTATGACAATGAGCAGTTCTTC	CASSSYDNEQFF
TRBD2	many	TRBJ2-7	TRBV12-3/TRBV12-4	TGTGCCAGCAGCCGGACTAGCGGGAGCTCCTACGAGCAGTACTTC	CASSRTSGSSYEQYF
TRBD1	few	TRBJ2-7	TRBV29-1	TGCAGCGTCGAGGAGGGACAGGGATTCGAGCAGTACTTC	CSVEEGQGFEQYF
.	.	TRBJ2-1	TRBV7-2	TGTGCCAGCAGCTTTTGGCGGGACCCCCAAAGGAATGAGCAGTTCTTC	CASSFWRDPQRNEQFF
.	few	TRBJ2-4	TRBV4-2	TGTGCCAGCAGCCAAGATTATTCGGCGGGATGGTCCAAAAACATTCAGTACTTC	CASSQDYSAGWSKNIQYF
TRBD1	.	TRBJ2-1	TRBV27	TGTGCCAGCATCAAAGACAGGGACCACAATGAGCAGTTCTTC	CASIKDRDHNEQFF
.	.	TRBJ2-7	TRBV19	TGTGCCAGTAGTATCGAGGCAGGGGTTGTCTACGAGCAGTACTTC	CASSIEAGVVYEQYF
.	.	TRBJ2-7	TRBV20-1	TGCAGTGCTAGAGATCTCGCCGGTAACTCCTACGAGCAGTACTTC	CSARDLAGNSYEQYF
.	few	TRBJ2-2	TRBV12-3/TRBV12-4	TGTGCCAGCAGTTCATACGCCCGGCCCTACACCGGGGAGCTGTTTTTT	CASSSYARPYTGELFF
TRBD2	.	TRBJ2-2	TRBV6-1	TGTGCCAGCACCCCATGGGCTAGCGGGACCTACGCGAACACCGGGGAGCTGTTTTTT	CASTPWASGTYANTGELFF
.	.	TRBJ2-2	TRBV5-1	TGCGCCAGCAGCTTGTTGGAGGCGGTCGGGGAGCTGTTTTTT	CASSLLEAVGELFF
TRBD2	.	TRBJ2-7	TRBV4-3	TGCGCCAGCAGCCCCAGCGGGAGAAACTACGAGCAGTACTTC	CASSPSGRNYEQYF
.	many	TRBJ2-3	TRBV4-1	TGCGCCAGCAGCCAAGATCTCCACTACGGGACAGATACGCAGTATTTT	CASSQDLHYGTDTQYF
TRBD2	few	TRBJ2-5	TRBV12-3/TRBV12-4	TGTGCCAGCAGCTGGGGGGGGTTCGACCAAGAGACCCAGTACTTC	CASSWGGFDQETQYF
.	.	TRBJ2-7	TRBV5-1	TGCGCCAGCAGTTTGGCGGTCCTTCCCCTCTACGAGCAGTACTTC	CASSLAVLPLYEQYF
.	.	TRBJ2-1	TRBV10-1	TGCGCCAGCAGTGATGGAGGGACGGACCATGAGCAGTTCTTC	CASSDGGTDHEQFF
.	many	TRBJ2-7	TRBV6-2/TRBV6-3	TGTGCCAGCAGTTACGGCCTTGCAGGGGCCTACGAGCAGTACTTC	CASSYGLAGAYEQYF
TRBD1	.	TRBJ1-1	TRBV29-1	TGCAGCGTTGTGAAGGTCGACAGGGGAAAAGCTTTCTTT	CSVVKVDRGKAFF
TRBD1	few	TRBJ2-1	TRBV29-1	TGCAGCGTTTACGGGACAGGAAATTACAATGAGCAGTTCTTC	CSVYGTGNYNEQFF